These 14 T cell receptor beta chains came from one sample sequenced in a study of OX40 agonist ivuxolimab in advanced cancers. Assay used: immunoSEQ multiplex PCR; TCRdb lists only in-frame clones, some missing. The sample records 98,000 or so clones, approximately 83% being singletons. This material consisted of CD4+ or CD8+ T cells sorted from blood, taken in a trial of the OX40 agonist ivuxolimab. The receptors were gathered from an adult with an advanced solid tumor such as melanoma, head and neck, liver or kidney cancer.

The chain uses TRBV7-2 and TRBJ1-5; 8 nucleotides line up with TRBD1. Germline CDR1 is SGHTA and CDR2 is FQGNSA. Trimming took 0 bases from V and 6 from J; bases not matched to a gene: 4. The CDR3 is 15 residues long. CDR3 in amino acids: CASSLAPDRVQPQHF. The CDR3 DNA reads TGTGCCAGCAGCTTAGCCCCGGACAGGGTTCAGCCCCAGCATTTT.

This sequence joins TRBV15 and TRBJ2-7; D not certain. This CDR3 comprises 15 residues. The ends were cut back, 0 bases at V and 1 base at J, with 10 bases in the middle. CDR1 is LNHNV, CDR2 YYDKDF, per germline (reference sequence). The CDR3 nucleotides read TGTGCCACCAGCAGAGATATTAGAGCGTCCTACGAGCAGTACTTC. This sequence encodes CATSRDIRASYEQYF.

Only one count was recorded for this clone. This chain uses TRBV7-2 with TRBJ2-3, with D perhaps being TRBD1 or TRBD2 (6 bases each). The length of the CDR3 is 15 residues. Trimming stripped 5 bases from V and 1 base from J, with 13 bases between. The germline gives CDR1 SGHTA, CDR2 FQGNSA. CDR3 amino acids: CASSRGRRGTDTQYF. The CDR3 DNA sequence: TGTGCCAGCAGCCGGGGGCGCCGAGGCACAGATACGCAGTATTTT.

V and J are TRBV29-1 and TRBJ2-1; TRBD1 agrees at 10 bases. Germline values: CDR1 SQVTM, CDR2 ANQGSEA. Trimming removed 6 bases from V and 2 bases from J; junction bases left unmatched: 1. The CDR3 runs 13 residues. CDR3 DNA: TGCAGCGTCGGGACAGGGGCCTACAATGAGCAGTTCTTC. Translating gives CSVGTGAYNEQFF.

V and J are TRBV18 and TRBJ2-6; D gene unclear. Germline CDR1 reads KGHSH; CDR2 reads LQKENI. Trimming shortened V by 2 bases and J by 0 bases, and 14 bases separated the two germline ends. This CDR3 region has 18 residues. The CDR3 region is CASSPGSPGSSGANVLTF. CDR3 sequence (DNA): TGTGCCAGCTCACCAGGATCGCCAGGCAGCTCTGGGGCCAACGTCCTGACTTTC.

The chain combines TRBV6-5 with TRBJ1-2; no clear D gene. CDR3 length equals 14 residues. Germline CDR1 MNHEY, CDR2 SVGAGI. Trimming took 4 bases from V and 2 from J, leaving 11 bases between them. Here the CDR3 reads CASSLERANYGYTF. The CDR3 coding sequence is TGTGCCAGCAGTTTGGAAAGAGCCAACTATGGCTACACCTTC.

DNA for the CDR3: TGTGCCAGCAGCGAGGGACTAGCGGGAGCCAAAAACATTCAGTACTTC. Translation gives CASSEGLAGAKNIQYF. The chain couples TRBV7-3 to TRBJ2-4; 12 bases match TRBD2. Germline trimming cut 5 bases from V and 0 bases from J; bases unmatched to any gene: 2. CDR1 and CDR2 from the germline V gene are SGHTA and FQGTGA. This CDR3 contains 16 residues.

This chain uses TRBV11-1 with TRBJ2-7, with TRBD1 matching over 8 bases. The trim removed 4 bases at V and 0 bases at J, leaving 5 bases unmatched. The CDR3 runs 15 residues. The germline V gene encodes CDR1 SGHAT and CDR2 FQDESV (reference sequence). The CDR3 loop is CASSSTDRASYEQYF. The CDR3 DNA is TGTGCCAGCAGCTCGACGGACAGGGCCTCCTACGAGCAGTACTTC.

The gene calls are TRBV9 and TRBJ1-3, with TRBD1 matching 7 bases. The germline CDR1 and CDR2 sequences are SGDLS and YYNGEE. There are 17 residues in the CDR3. The junction had 12 bases not matched to a gene; V was cut back by 4 bases and J by 2 bases. The CDR3 DNA reads as TGTGCCAGCAGCCATAGGGACAGTAGGGGACCTGGAAACACCATATATTTT. Translating it yields CASSHRDSRGPGNTIYF. Supplemented by reference TRBV9 and TRBJ1-3, the full variable domain reads DSGVTQTPKHLITATGQRVTLRCSPRSGDLSVYWYQQSLDQGLQFLIQYYNGEERAKGNILERFSAQQFPDLHSELNLSSLELGDSALYFCASSHRDSRGPGNTIYFGEGSWLTVV.

The chain carries TRBV15 and TRBJ1-5; D is ambiguous. The CDR3 contains 17 residues. Trimming pared 0 bases from V and 1 base from J, leaving 13 bases between. CDR1 and CDR2 (germline): LNHNV, YYDKDF (reference sequence). CDR3 region: CATSRDKATRSNQPQHF. The CDR3 region has the DNA TGTGCCACCAGCAGAGATAAGGCCACTCGGAGCAATCAGCCCCAGCATTTT.

This clone was seen only a few times. The V and J genes are TRBV21-1 and TRBJ1-1. TRBV21-1 is reported as a pseudogene. This CDR3 has 18 residues. The CDR3 reads CASSKVSDPSKVNTEAFF. DNA for the CDR3: TGTGCCAGCAGCAAAGTAAGCGACCCCTCTAAAGTGAACACTGAAGCTTTCTTT.

This rearrangement joins TRBV11-3 to TRBJ1-1, with D tentatively TRBD1 (5 bases). V was cut by 1 base and J by 0 bases, with 6 bases left in between. This CDR3 region has 14 residues. Germline values: CDR1 SGHNT, CDR2 YENEEA. DNA for the CDR3: TGTGCCAGCAGCTTAGGGGGGGTGAACACTGAAGCTTTCTTT. As protein: CASSLGGVNTEAFF.

The chain employs TRBV7-9 and TRBJ2-7; 8 bases align to TRBD2. The CDR3 spans 14 residues. V gave up 1 base and J gave up 3 bases; unmatched junction bases: 2. Germline assignment: CDR1 SEHNR and CDR2 FQNEAQ (reference sequence). This CDR3 reads CASSLEGTSYEQYF. The CDR3, as DNA: TGTGCCAGCAGCTTAGAAGGGACTAGCTACGAGCAGTACTTC.

The chain is built from TRBV7-8 and TRBJ2-7; D call uncertain. The ends were cut back, 5 bases at V and 3 bases at J, with 17 bases in the middle. The CDR3 extends over 15 amino acids. Germline CDR1 SGHVS, CDR2 FQNEAQ. CDR3 in DNA: TGTGCCAGCAGCCGCCAACGGGCCCGAGGCTACGAGCAGTACTTC. Translated: CASSRQRARGYEQYF.